These 11 T cell receptor beta chains share one sample of origin, sequenced in a study of blood T cell repertoires in COVID-19. Sequencing used immunoSEQ multiplex PCR; TCRdb keeps in-frame clones, though not all of them. This table holds fewer than 250,000 clones, approximately 84% found once. Sequencing used peripheral blood. These receptors were obtained from a woman aged 80 or over with acute or convalescent COVID-19.

This clone has only one observation. The chain links TRBV5-4 to TRBJ2-3, with 9 nucleotides matching TRBD1. The CDR3 is 16 residues long. V gave up 4 bases and J gave up 6 bases; unmatched junction bases: 12. Germline V gives CDR1 SGHNT, CDR2 YYREEE (reference sequence). CDR3 loop: CASSVGDRAEADTQYF. CDR3 nucleotides: TGTGCCAGCAGCGTAGGGGACAGGGCAGAAGCGGATACGCAGTATTTT. The whole variable domain, remainder taken from reference TRBV5-4 and TRBJ2-3, is ETGVTQSPTHLIKTRGQQVTLRCSSQSGHNTVSWYQQALGQGPQFIFQYYREEENGRGNFPPRFSGLQFPNYSSELNVNALELDDSALYLCASSVGDRAEADTQYFGPGTRLTVL.

The chain joins TRBV5-8 to TRBJ2-3; 10 bases fit TRBD2. Unmatched junction bases numbered 8, after V lost 7 bases and J lost 0 bases. CDR1 SGHTS and CDR2 YDEGEE come from the germline V gene. The CDR3 is made up of 16 amino acids. This chain's CDR3 is CASARTSGASTDTQYF. CDR3 bases: TGTGCCAGCGCCCGGACTAGCGGAGCCAGCACAGATACGCAGTATTTT.

The chain uses TRBV3-1 (or the pseudogene TRBV3-2) and TRBJ1-4; weak D call: TRBD1 (5 bases). V was pared by 5 bases and J by 4 bases, with 11 bases between. The CDR3 extends over 14 amino acids. CDR1 and CDR2 from the germline V gene are LGHDT and YNNKEL (reference sequence). The CDR3 DNA reads as TGTGCCAGCAGCGTGGGGCGAGGTAATGAAAAACTGTTTTTT. Translating gives CASSVGRGNEKLFF.

The V gene is TRBV2, the J gene TRBJ2-5, with TRBD2 matching 12 bases. V dropped 6 bases and J dropped 4; count of bases not matched to a gene: 6. The CDR3 is made up of 15 amino acids. CDR1 is SNHLY and CDR2 is FYNNEI in the germline V gene. The CDR3 spells CASRKEGLAGETQYF. CDR3 DNA: TGTGCCAGCAGGAAGGAGGGACTAGCGGGAGAGACCCAGTACTTC. Drawing the rest from reference TRBV2 and TRBJ2-5, the complete variable domain is EPEVTQTPSHQVTQMGQEVILRCVPISNHLYFYWYRQILGQKVEFLVSFYNNEISEKSEIFDDQFSVERPDGSNFTLKIRSTKLEDSAMYFCASRKEGLAGETQYFGPGTRLLVL.

This clone was seen a handful of times. The chain has TRBV7-2 and TRBJ2-7, with a tentative D call TRBD1 (6 bases). Germline CDR1 SGHTA, CDR2 FQGNSA. The CDR3 is made up of 14 amino acids. The ends were cut back, 4 bases at V and 4 bases at J, with 14 bases in the middle. CDR3 DNA sequence: TGTGCCAGCAGCTCTGTTTGGACAGATTACGAGCAGTACTTC. Protein sequence: CASSSVWTDYEQYF.

The chain combines TRBV4-3 with TRBJ1-2, with TRBD1 matching 9 bases. The CDR3 contains 15 residues. Germline loops: CDR1 LGHNA, CDR2 YSLEER. After removal of 3 bases from V and 6 bases from J, the junction contained 8 bases not matched to a gene. The CDR3 coding sequence is TGCGCCAGCAGCCACGGGACAGGGAGTCTTGATGGCTACACCTTC. The encoded protein is CASSHGTGSLDGYTF.

The rearrangement joins TRBV14 to TRBJ2-3, with TRBD2 matching over 7 bases. CDR1 and CDR2 from the germline V gene are SGHDN and FVKESK. This CDR3 is built from 15 residues. The V gene end was trimmed by 8 bases and the J gene end by 4 bases; junction bases not matched to a gene: 12. In DNA, the CDR3 is TGTGCCAGCCACAACAGCGGGACCGCGGCAGATACGCAGTATTTT. It encodes CASHNSGTAADTQYF. The variable domain in full, with the rest retrieved from reference TRBV14 and TRBJ2-3, is EAGVTQFPSHSVIEKGQTVTLRCDPISGHDNLYWYRRVMGKEIKFLLHFVKESKQDESGMPNNRFLAERTGGTYSTLKVQPAELEDSGVYFCASHNSGTAADTQYFGPGTRLTVL.

The rearrangement joins TRBV6-6 to TRBJ2-2, with D possibly TRBD2 on 6 matching bases. The CDR3 is made up of 16 amino acids. The V end lost 0 bases, the J end lost 5 bases, and 13 bases lay between the germline ends. In germline, CDR1 is MNHNY, CDR2 SVGAGI (reference sequence). The CDR3 here is CASSYSRRGVTGELFF. The CDR3 region has the DNA TGTGCCAGCAGTTACTCGAGGAGGGGTGTAACCGGGGAGCTGTTTTTT.

The chain is built from TRBV5-1 and TRBJ2-1; 10 bases match TRBD2. Germline V gene lookup returns CDR1 SGHRS and CDR2 YFSETQ. The junction had 8 bases not matched to a gene; V was cut back by 4 bases and J by 4 bases. CDR3 length: 16 amino acids. The CDR3 region has the DNA TGCGCCAGCAGCGTAGCGGTAGCGGGGGGTTACAATGAGCAGTTCTTC. Residues: CASSVAVAGGYNEQFF.

This chain uses TRBV7-6 with TRBJ2-3; D not resolved. Germline CDR1 reads SGHVS; CDR2 reads FNYEAQ. This CDR3 region has 15 residues. Trimming shortened V by 2 bases and J by 0 bases, and 9 bases separated the two germline ends. CDR3 residues: CASSLQPTSTDTQYF. The CDR3 nucleotides are TGTGCCAGCAGCTTACAACCTACTAGCACAGATACGCAGTATTTT.

V is TRBV28 and J is TRBJ2-7; 8 bases fit TRBD1. Germline loops: CDR1 MDHEN, CDR2 SYDVKM. The ends lost 4 bases at V and 3 bases at J; junction bases unmatched: 8. CDR3 size: 15 residues. The CDR3 reads CASSSHAGQGYEQYF. CDR3 DNA: TGTGCCAGCAGTTCACACGCAGGACAGGGCTACGAGCAGTACTTC.